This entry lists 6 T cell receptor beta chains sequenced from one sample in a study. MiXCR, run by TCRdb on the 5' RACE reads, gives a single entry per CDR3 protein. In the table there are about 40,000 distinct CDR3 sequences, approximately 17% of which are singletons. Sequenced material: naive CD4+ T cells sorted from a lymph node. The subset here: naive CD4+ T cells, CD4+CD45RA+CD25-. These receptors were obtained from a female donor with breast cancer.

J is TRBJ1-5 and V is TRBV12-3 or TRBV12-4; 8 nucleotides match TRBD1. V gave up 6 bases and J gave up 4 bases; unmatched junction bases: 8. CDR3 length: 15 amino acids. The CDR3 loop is CASRNQGAGNQPQHF. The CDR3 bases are TGTGCCAGCAGAAACCAGGGGGCCGGAAATCAGCCCCAGCATTTT.

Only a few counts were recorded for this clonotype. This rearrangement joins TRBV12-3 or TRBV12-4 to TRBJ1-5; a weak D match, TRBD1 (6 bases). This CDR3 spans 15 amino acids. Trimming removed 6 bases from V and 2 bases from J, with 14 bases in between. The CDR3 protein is CASSSAGGGNQPQHF. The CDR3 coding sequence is TGTGCCAGCAGCTCCGCCGGGGGCGGCAATCAGCCCCAGCATTTT.

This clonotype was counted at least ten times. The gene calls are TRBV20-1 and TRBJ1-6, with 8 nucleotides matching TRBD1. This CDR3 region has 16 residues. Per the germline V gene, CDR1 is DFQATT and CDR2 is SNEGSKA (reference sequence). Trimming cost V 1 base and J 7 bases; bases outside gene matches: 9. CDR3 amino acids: CSARGSPQGGNSPLHF. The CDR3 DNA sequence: TGCAGTGCTAGAGGTTCTCCACAGGGGGGAAATTCACCCCTCCACTTT.

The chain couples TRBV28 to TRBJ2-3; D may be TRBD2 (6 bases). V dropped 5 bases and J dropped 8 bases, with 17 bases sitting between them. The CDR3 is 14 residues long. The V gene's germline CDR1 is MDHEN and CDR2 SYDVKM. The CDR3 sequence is CASSSPGGKSTQYF. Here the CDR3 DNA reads TGTGCCAGCAGTAGCCCCGGGGGTAAGAGTACGCAGTATTTT.

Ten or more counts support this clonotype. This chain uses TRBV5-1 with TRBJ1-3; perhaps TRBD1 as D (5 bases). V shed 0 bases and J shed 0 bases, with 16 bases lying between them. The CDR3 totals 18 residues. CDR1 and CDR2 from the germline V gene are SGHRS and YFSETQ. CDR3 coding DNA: TGCGCCAGCAGCTTGGCCGGTACTACGGGGGGCTCTGGAAACACCATATATTTT. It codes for CASSLAGTTGGSGNTIYF.

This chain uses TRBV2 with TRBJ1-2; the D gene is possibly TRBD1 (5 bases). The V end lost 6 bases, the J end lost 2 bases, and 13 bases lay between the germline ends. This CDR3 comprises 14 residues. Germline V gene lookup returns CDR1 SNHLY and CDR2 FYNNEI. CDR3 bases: TGTGCCAGCAGAGGACCGGGACTCAACTATGGCTACACCTTC. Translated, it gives CASRGPGLNYGYTF.